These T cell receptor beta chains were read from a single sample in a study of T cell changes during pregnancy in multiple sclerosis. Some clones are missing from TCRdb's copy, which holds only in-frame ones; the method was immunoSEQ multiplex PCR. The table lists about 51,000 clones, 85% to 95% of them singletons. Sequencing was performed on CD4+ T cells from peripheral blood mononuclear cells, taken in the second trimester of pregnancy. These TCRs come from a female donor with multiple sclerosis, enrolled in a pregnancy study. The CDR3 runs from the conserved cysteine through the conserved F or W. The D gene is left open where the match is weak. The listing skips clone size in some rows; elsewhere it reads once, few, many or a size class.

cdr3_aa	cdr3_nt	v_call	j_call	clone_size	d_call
CAIHQGAGGRDEQYF	TGTGCCATACATCAGGGAGCGGGGGGCCGCGACGAGCAGTACTTC	TRBV10-3	TRBJ2-7	once	TRBD2
CAISDRGVSGANVLTF	TGTGCCATCAGTGACCGGGGAGTATCTGGGGCCAACGTCCTGACTTTC	TRBV10-3	TRBJ2-6	NA	NA
CASSLERGKTGTQYF	TGTGCCAGCTCGCTAGAGCGGGGGAAAACAGGGACCCAGTACTTC	TRBV6-5	TRBJ2-5	NA	TRBD2
CASGRRDLSYEQYF	TGTGCCAGCGGTCGCCGGGACTTATCCTACGAGCAGTACTTC	TRBV7-9	TRBJ2-7	NA	NA
CASSQVRSGGADRYEQYF	TGCGCCAGCAGCCAAGTTAGGAGCGGGGGGGCCGATCGCTACGAGCAGTACTTC	TRBV4-3	TRBJ2-7	NA	TRBD2
CASSSDRESNQPQHF	TGTGCCAGCAGCTCCGACAGGGAAAGCAATCAGCCCCAGCATTTT	TRBV6-5	TRBJ1-5	NA	TRBD1
CASSQDRGISAGYTF	TGCGCCAGCAGCCAAGACAGGGGCATCTCGGCTGGCTACACCTTC	TRBV4-3	TRBJ1-2	NA	NA
CASSSRLAGDNEQFF	TGCGCCAGCAGCTCCAGACTAGCGGGGGACAATGAGCAGTTCTTC	TRBV5-1	TRBJ2-1	NA	TRBD2
CASSYGGTGLNYGYTF	TGTGCCAGCAGTTACGGGGGGACAGGGCTTAACTATGGCTACACCTTC	TRBV6-6	TRBJ1-2	NA	TRBD1
CASSLSDNSPLHF	TGTGCCAGCAGTTTGTCGGATAATTCACCCCTCCACTTT	TRBV6-6	TRBJ1-6	once	NA
CSVVDRRDTQYF	TGCAGCGTTGTGGACAGGAGAGATACGCAGTATTTT	TRBV29-1	TRBJ2-3	NA	TRBD1
CASSTWGGEGDTQYF	TGTGCCAGCAGCACGTGGGGGGGGGAGGGAGATACGCAGTATTTT	TRBV7-9	TRBJ2-3	NA	TRBD2
CASSAGTSGGWWQETQYF	TGTGCCAGCAGCGCTGGGACTAGCGGGGGGTGGTGGCAAGAGACCCAGTACTTC	TRBV9	TRBJ2-5	NA	TRBD2
CASSAGQGAITEAFF	TGTGCCAGCAGTGCCGGACAGGGGGCCATCACTGAAGCTTTCTTT	TRBV25-1	TRBJ1-1	NA	TRBD1
CASRPGTTLGTQYF	TGTGCCAGCAGACCCGGGACTACCCTAGGGACCCAGTACTTC	TRBV6-6	TRBJ2-5	NA	TRBD2
CASSPGLNSGNTIYF	TGTGCCAGCAGCCCGGGACTGAACTCTGGAAACACCATATATTTT	TRBV6-5	TRBJ1-3	NA	NA
CSASADTQYF	TGCAGTGCTAGCGCAGATACGCAGTATTTT	TRBV20-1	TRBJ2-3	NA	NA
CASSLAGLETQYF	TGTGCCAGCAGTCTAGCGGGGTTGGAGACCCAGTACTTC	TRBV7-2	TRBJ2-5	NA	TRBD2
CASSPGIGAGQEAFF	TGTGCCAGCAGCCCGGGCATAGGAGCCGGACAGGAAGCTTTCTTT	TRBV7-9	TRBJ1-1	NA	NA
CASSGGQGYEQYF	TGTGCCAGCAGCGGTGGACAGGGCTACGAGCAGTACTTC	TRBV9	TRBJ2-7	NA	TRBD1
CASTETEGWFRAFF	TGTGCCAGCACTGAGACAGAAGGGTGGTTTCGAGCTTTCTTT	TRBV6-4	TRBJ1-1	once	NA
CASSLAGGGTDTQYF	TGTGCCAGCAGTCTAGCGGGGGGTGGCACAGATACGCAGTATTTT	TRBV2	TRBJ2-3	NA	TRBD2
CASSLSGTGSNYGYTF	TGTGCCAGTAGCCTTTCGGGGACAGGCAGTAACTATGGCTACACCTTC	TRBV19	TRBJ1-2	NA	TRBD1
CASSSPQGGLYGYTF	TGCGCCAGCAGCAGTCCACAGGGAGGGCTTTATGGCTACACCTTC	TRBV4-1	TRBJ1-2	NA	NA
CAWSVRGLGYGYTF	TGTGCCTGGAGTGTCCGGGGACTAGGCTATGGCTACACCTTC	TRBV30	TRBJ1-2	NA	NA
CASSLGRQAGRIQYF	TGTGCCAGCAGCTTAGGACGCCAGGCGGGGCGCATTCAGTACTTC	TRBV7-2	TRBJ2-4	once	NA
CASSLDGADTQYF	TGTGCCAGCAGCTTAGACGGGGCAGATACGCAGTATTTT	TRBV7-9	TRBJ2-3	NA	NA
CASSLQGNYEQYF	TGCGCCAGCAGCTTACAGGGGAACTACGAGCAGTACTTC	TRBV5-1	TRBJ2-7	NA	TRBD1
CATGLEADTQYF	TGTGCCACCGGACTTGAGGCAGATACGCAGTATTTT	TRBV15	TRBJ2-3	once	NA